The entry below gives a single T cell receptor (beta chain) sequence along with its context. A read error may produce the germline difference seen at one junction end. The same CDR3 arises from other DNA sequences in this sample as well. CDR3 length equals 13 residues. CDR1 is MGHRA and CDR2 is YSYEKL in the germline V gene. This sample is drawn from a study of cytomegalovirus exposure and HLA in healthy donors. The PCR was carried out with 60 Vbeta primers and 13 Jbeta primers. The assay was immunoSEQ multiplex PCR, and TCRdb's table has in-frame clones only and misses some. Here the sample spans some 140,000 clones, about 85% being singletons.

This clonotype was sampled from a female donor in good health and CMV-seronegative. This chain joins TRBV4-1 and TRBJ1-1, with D hard to call. The sequencing sample was made of PBMCs. The CDR3 DNA follows: TGCGCCAGCAGCCAAGTGGGCAGACCTGAAGCCTTCTTT. It yields the protein CASSQVGRPEAFF.